The 5 T cell receptor beta chains in this list originate from one sample, sequenced in a study of blood T cell repertoires in COVID-19. Assay used: immunoSEQ multiplex PCR; TCRdb lists only in-frame clones, some missing. The sample consists of about 410,000 clones, approximately 90% of them appearing once. Sample: peripheral blood. The receptors shown here come from a woman aged 25-40 years with active or convalescent COVID-19.

V is TRBV7-9 and J is TRBJ1-1; D unclear. V gave up 5 bases and J gave up 1 base, with 14 bases separating them. This CDR3 comprises 15 residues. Germline assignment: CDR1 SEHNR and CDR2 FQNEAQ (reference sequence). CDR3 amino acids: CASSASLLGNTEAFF. CDR3 DNA: TGTGCCAGCAGCGCTAGCCTTCTCGGGAACACTGAAGCTTTCTTT.

The chain couples TRBV10-3 to TRBJ1-4, with D possibly TRBD1 on 5 matching bases. This CDR3 is built from 14 residues. V lost 2 bases, J lost 6 bases, and 10 bases lay in between. Germline V gene data show CDR1 as ENHRY and CDR2 as SYGVKD. The CDR3 protein is CAISERGADEKLFF. DNA for the CDR3: TGTGCCATCAGTGAGAGGGGCGCGGATGAAAAACTGTTTTTT.

This clone was observed once. This chain links TRBV27 with TRBJ1-5; D may be TRBD1 (6 bases). Trimming took off 7 bases at V and 0 bases at J, with 10 bases between the two ends. Germline values: CDR1 MNHEY, CDR2 SMNVEV (reference sequence). This CDR3 has 14 amino acids. This CDR3 reads CASNQQGSNQPQHF. The DNA of the CDR3 is TGTGCCAGCAACCAACAGGGTAGCAATCAGCCCCAGCATTTT.

The CDR3 protein is CASSFRESWGYTF. Here the CDR3 DNA reads TGTGCCAGCAGTTTCCGGGAATCTTGGGGCTACACCTTC. V is TRBV27 and J is TRBJ1-2; unclear D gene. Looked up from germline, CDR1 is MNHEY and CDR2 is SMNVEV (reference sequence). The CDR3 runs to 13 residues. V was shortened by 3 bases and J by 8 bases, with 13 bases between the two germline ends.

V is TRBV4-1 and J is TRBJ1-2; 8 positions match TRBD1. The V gene's germline CDR1 is MGHRA and CDR2 YSYEKL. Trimming removed 1 base from V and 8 bases from J; junction bases left unmatched: 3. The CDR3 length is 13 residues. The CDR3 coding sequence is TGCGCCAGCAGCCAAGTCGGACAGGGAGGCTACACCTTC. Its protein is CASSQVGQGGYTF.